This T cell receptor beta chain was identified in a study of OX40 agonist ivuxolimab in advanced cancers. The data were produced by immunoSEQ multiplex PCR, yet TCRdb's version contains in-frame clones alone and is incomplete. This table holds tens of thousands of clones, approximately 88% found once. With regard to this clone: Antigen specificity is unknown.

The CDR3 runs to 13 residues. Germline V gene sequence: CDR1 MNHEY, CDR2 SVGAGI. Deletions cut 6 bases from V and 8 bases from J, with 16 bases between. General study results and limits: On average, CD8+ T cells had more expanded clones than CD4+.

The sequencing here drew on CD4+ or CD8+ T cells sorted from blood, taken in a trial of the OX40 agonist ivuxolimab. The rearrangement links TRBV6-5 to TRBJ1-2; no firm D call. The receptor's source is an adult with an advanced solid tumor such as melanoma, head and neck, liver or kidney cancer. This chain's CDR3 is CASSPLGLGGYTF. The CDR3 DNA reads as TGTGCCAGCAGCCCCCTGGGTTTAGGCGGCTACACCTTC.